The 19 T cell receptor beta chains given below trace back to one sample, sequenced in a study of CD8 T cells in Susac syndrome. Reverse transcription of roughly 0.5 to 1 ug RNA was performed with random hexamers. TCRdb redid the calling of the immunoSEQ multiplex PCR reads with MiXCR, one entry per CDR3 protein. The sample includes 100,000 or so distinct CDR3 sequences, roughly 90% of them seen just once. Sequencing input: CD8+ T cells from PBMCs. The receptors were gathered from a human donor in good health.

The chain is built from TRBV7-2 and TRBJ1-6; D is possibly TRBD1 (5 bases). The CDR3 sequence is 15 residues long. Trimming removed 5 bases at V and 8 bases at J, with 16 bases between. The V gene's germline CDR1 is SGHTA and CDR2 FQGNSA. In DNA, the CDR3 is TGTGCCAGCAGCCTAAGGGGCGGGGTGGATTCACCCCTCCACTTT. This sequence encodes CASSLRGGVDSPLHF.

This clonotype was picked up a small number of times. The chain carries TRBV20-1 and TRBJ1-1; no clear D. This CDR3 is built from 12 residues. The germline V gene has CDR1 DFQATT and CDR2 SNEGSKA (reference sequence). V was shortened by 0 bases and J by 1 base, with 3 bases between the two germline ends. Here the CDR3 reads CSARDGNTEAFF. In DNA form, the CDR3 reads TGCAGTGCTAGAGATGGGAACACTGAAGCTTTCTTT.

The chain joins TRBV12-5 to TRBJ2-1; 9 nucleotides line up with TRBD2. The CDR3 consists of 18 residues. V was clipped by 0 bases and J by 10 bases; unmatched bases: 16. Germline CDR1 reads LGHNT; CDR2 reads FRNRAP. The CDR3 DNA is TGTGCTAGTGGTTTGGTTCGCTCCGGGGCTAGCGGGATAGGAGAGCAGTTCTTC. Its translation is CASGLVRSGASGIGEQFF.

The CDR3 nucleotides are TGTGCCAGCAGGGAACTAGCGGGGAACGATGAGCAGTTCTTC. It yields the protein CASRELAGNDEQFF. The V call is TRBV6-6, the J call TRBJ2-1; TRBD2 matches at 10 bases. Germline V gene sequence: CDR1 MNHNY, CDR2 SVGAGI (reference sequence). The CDR3 consists of 14 residues. Trimming cost V 6 bases and J 8 bases; bases outside gene matches: 7.

This clonotype was seen more than once but under ten times. The chain couples TRBV7-8 to TRBJ1-1, with TRBD1 matching 9 bases. The V and J ends lost 5 bases and 4 bases, in that order; junction bases with no gene match: 8. This CDR3 has 15 amino acids. Germline lookup yields CDR1 SGHVS and CDR2 FQNEAQ. The chain's CDR3 is CASSPRTGEATEAFF. As DNA, the CDR3 is TGTGCCAGCAGCCCCCGGACAGGGGAGGCCACTGAAGCTTTCTTT.

The rearrangement joins TRBV18 to TRBJ1-5; D not certain. The CDR3 contains 15 residues. Trimming left V 3 bases short and J 2 bases short, with 11 bases between. Germline CDR1 is KGHSH and CDR2 is LQKENI. CDR3 sequence reads: CASSPRETGNQPQHF. DNA for the CDR3: TGTGCCAGCTCACCGCGGGAGACTGGCAATCAGCCCCAGCATTTT.

The chain joins TRBV6-5 to TRBJ2-7, with 10 bases fitting TRBD2. CDR3 length: 14 amino acids. V shed 4 bases and J 4 bases; nucleotides not matched to a gene: 4. Germline V gives CDR1 MNHEY, CDR2 SVGAGI. CDR3 DNA: TGTGCCAGCAGTTTTAGCGGGGGGCGATACGAGCAGTACTTC. Its translation is CASSFSGGRYEQYF.

This clonotype showed up just once. The J gene is TRBJ2-1, the V gene TRBV15; TRBD2 is a possible D gene (6 bases). Deletions cut 5 bases from V and 10 bases from J, with 12 bases between. CDR1 LNHNV and CDR2 YYDKDF come from the germline V gene (reference sequence). The CDR3 contains 12 residues. As DNA, the CDR3 is TGTGCCACCAGCCTCGGGGGAGTGGAGCAGTTCTTC. Encoded protein: CATSLGGVEQFF. The whole variable domain, filled in from reference TRBV15 and TRBJ2-1, reads DAMVIQNPRYQVTQFGKPVTLSCSQTLNHNVMYWYQQKSSQAPKLLFHYYDKDFNNEADTPDNFQSRRPNTSFCFLDIRSPGLGDTAMYLCATSLGGVEQFFGPGTRLTVL.

This clonotype was seen a few times. The chain uses TRBV3-1 and TRBJ2-7; D unclear. CDR3 length: 12 amino acids. Trimming removed 4 bases at V and 6 bases at J, with 10 bases between. CDR1 is LGHDT, CDR2 YNNKEL, per germline (reference sequence). The CDR3 protein is CASSLVESEQYF. Written as DNA, the CDR3 is TGTGCCAGCAGCCTGGTTGAGTCCGAGCAGTACTTC.

The J gene is TRBJ2-3, the V gene TRBV9; 7 positions match TRBD1. The germline V gene has CDR1 SGDLS and CDR2 YYNGEE. The CDR3 is 15 amino acids. Unmatched junction bases numbered 4, after V lost 2 bases and J lost 1 base. This CDR3 is CASSVLDRGTDTQYF. As DNA, the CDR3 is TGTGCCAGCAGCGTTTTAGACAGGGGCACAGATACGCAGTATTTT.

The rearrangement joins TRBV12-3 or TRBV12-4 to TRBJ1-1; D ambiguous. The CDR3 is made up of 12 amino acids. The V end was cut by 6 bases, the J end by 3 bases, with 8 bases between. The CDR3 is CASSGLYTEAFF. The CDR3 DNA reads as TGTGCCAGCAGCGGACTTTACACTGAAGCTTTCTTT.

V usage is TRBV28 and J usage is TRBJ2-7; D is ambiguous. The CDR3 consists of 15 residues. V was cut by 8 bases and J by 2 bases, with 19 bases left in between. Per the germline V gene, CDR1 is MDHEN and CDR2 is SYDVKM. CDR3 sequence: CASGPVDEIAYEQYF. CDR3 coding DNA: TGTGCCAGCGGGCCCGTAGACGAGATCGCCTACGAGCAGTACTTC.

The chain links TRBV7-8 to TRBJ2-1; D is unclear. Germline loops: CDR1 SGHVS, CDR2 FQNEAQ. V dropped 2 bases and J dropped 5 bases, with 7 bases sitting between them. The CDR3 loop spans 13 amino acids. The CDR3, as DNA: TGTGCCAGCAGCTTAAATGTCCACAATGAGCAGTTCTTC. This codes for CASSLNVHNEQFF.

The chain couples TRBV15 to TRBJ2-5; tentative D call: TRBD2 (6 bases). Between the trimmed V and J ends, which lost 0 bases and 5 bases, there was a span of 13 bases. Germline CDR1 is LNHNV and CDR2 is YYDKDF (reference sequence). This CDR3 is built from 15 residues. The DNA for the CDR3 is TGTGCCACCAGCAGAGATCCGGGGGATGGGGAGACCCAGTACTTC. It codes for CATSRDPGDGETQYF.

The J gene is TRBJ2-1, the V gene TRBV30; TRBD2 agrees at 8 bases. The CDR3 extends over 14 amino acids. The germline CDR1 and CDR2 sequences are GTSNPN and SVGIG (reference sequence). V trimming: 1 base; J trimming: 7 bases; junction bases outside the gene matches: 6. The CDR3 DNA sequence: TGTGCCTGGAGTGGGGGACTAGTTCAGAATGAGCAGTTCTTC. Protein: CAWSGGLVQNEQFF.

The CDR3 here is CASSLEIRGDNYGYTF. The CDR3 DNA reads TGTGCCAGCAGCTTGGAGATCAGGGGGGATAACTATGGCTACACCTTC. The V call is TRBV5-5, the J call TRBJ1-2, with 7 positions matching TRBD1. The CDR3 has 16 residues. V trimming: 0 bases; J trimming: 1 base; junction bases outside the gene matches: 6. Looked up from germline, CDR1 is SGHKS and CDR2 is YYEKEE (reference sequence).

The rearrangement uses TRBV5-4 and TRBJ2-2, with 9 nucleotides matching TRBD2. With V trimmed by 3 bases and J by 6 bases, 9 bases remained unmatched. The V gene's germline CDR1 is SGHNT and CDR2 YYREEE (reference sequence). The CDR3 totals 16 residues. For the CDR3, the DNA is TGTGCCAGCAGCTATAGCGGGAGCCTTTCTTCCGGGGAGCTGTTTTTT. Residues: CASSYSGSLSSGELFF.

The CDR3 DNA reads TGTGCCAGCAGCTTAGGGTTTACTGGGGCCAACGTCCTGACTTTC. This translates into CASSLGFTGANVLTF. The chain couples TRBV13 to TRBJ2-6, with no clear D. Germline CDR1 reads PRHDT; CDR2 reads FYEKMQ (reference sequence). The V gene lost 0 bases and the J gene lost 2 bases, with 5 bases spanning the gap. This CDR3 is built from 15 residues.

The CDR3 region is CASSTRQARTFF. CDR3 DNA: TGTGCCAGCAGCACCCGACAGGCTAGGACGTTCTTC. V is TRBV7-9 and J is TRBJ2-1, with TRBD1 as a possible D gene (6 bases). Per germline, CDR1 SEHNR and CDR2 FQNEAQ (reference sequence). The CDR3 runs 12 residues. Deletions cut 5 bases from V and 15 bases from J, with 17 bases between.